This TCR beta chain emerged from a study of PD-L1 blockade in urothelial cancer. Study-level information: Between 0 and 3 chemotherapy regimens preceded treatment for each patient.

Time point described: pretreatment peripheral blood. The ends lost 7 bases at V and 7 bases at J; junction bases unmatched: 6. The CDR3 covers 15 residues. CDR1 is SGHVS and CDR2 is FNYEAQ in the germline V gene. Assay used: immunoSEQ multiplex PCR; TCRdb lists only in-frame clones, some missing. The data show about 86,000 clones, with more than 70% seen just once and approximately 15% held by the top ten. As regards this clone: Its matching antigen is unknown.

Study results and caveats: Below-median TCR clonality that was measured in pretreatment blood predicted better survival.

The sequencing used PBMCs, collected around atezolizumab (anti-PD-L1) treatment. The TCR was taken from a man aged 55 to 70 with urothelial cancer. This chain uses TRBV7-6 with TRBJ2-1; TRBD2 aligns across 14 bases. DNA of the CDR3: TGTGCCAGCACCCCCGGGACTAGCGGGAGTAATGAGCAGTTCTTC. This codes for CASTPGTSGSNEQFF.